One and the same sample provided the 15 T cell receptor beta chains below, sequenced in a study of blood T cell repertoires in COVID-19. The assay was immunoSEQ multiplex PCR, and TCRdb's table has in-frame clones only and misses some. In the table there are roughly 90,000 clones, approximately 88% of which are singletons. Sequenced material: peripheral blood. Receptors originate from a man between 50 and 59 years old with COVID-19, enrolled during active disease.

This sequence joins TRBV28 and TRBJ1-2, with 9 nucleotides matching TRBD1. The CDR3 length is 15 residues. Per the germline V gene, CDR1 is MDHEN and CDR2 is SYDVKM. V lost 3 bases, J lost 4 bases, and 6 bases stayed unmatched. In DNA, the CDR3 is TGTGCCAGCAGTTTCCCCGGACAGGGGAGCTATGGCTACACCTTC. Protein product: CASSFPGQGSYGYTF.

The chain carries TRBV1 and TRBJ2-7; the table's TRBD1 call for D was not verified on the DNA. TRBV1 is a pseudogene segment. CDR3 length: 17 amino acids. The CDR3 coding sequence is TGCACCAGCAGCCAAACGGGACAGGGGGGACCATCCTACGAGCAGTACTTC. Amino acids: CTSSQTGQGGPSYEQYF.

J is TRBJ1-3 and V is TRBV21-1. TRBV21-1 is a listed pseudogene. This CDR3 spans 17 amino acids. CDR3 nucleotide sequence: TGTGCCAGCAGCAAAGGGGCGGGGAGGGAGAATAGAAACACCATATATTTT. Its translation is CASSKGAGRENRNTIYF.

The chain employs TRBV30 and TRBJ1-2, with 7 bases aligning to TRBD1. Per germline, CDR1 GTSNPN and CDR2 SVGIG (reference sequence). With 0 bases clipped from V and 6 bases from J, the junction kept 4 bases outside the gene matches. CDR3 length: 13 residues. DNA for the CDR3: TGTGCCTGGAGTGTACAGGGGTTAGATGGCTACACCTTC. Amino acid sequence: CAWSVQGLDGYTF.

The chain joins TRBV5-1 to TRBJ2-3; D gene unclear. Germline CDR1 is SGHRS and CDR2 is YFSETQ. The germline V and J ends were trimmed by 0 bases and 1 base, with 6 bases remaining between them. This CDR3 is 14 amino acids long. Here the CDR3 reads CASSLGRGTDTQYF. CDR3 coding DNA: TGCGCCAGCAGCTTGGGACGGGGCACAGATACGCAGTATTTT.

This chain links TRBV5-1 with TRBJ2-2; D may be TRBD2 (6 bases). Germline assignment: CDR1 SGHRS and CDR2 YFSETQ. This CDR3 is 14 amino acids long. V was clipped by 4 bases and J by 5 bases, with 12 bases between them. The DNA for the CDR3 is TGCGCCAGCAGCCCACGGACTACAACCGGGGAGCTGTTTTTT. It encodes CASSPRTTTGELFF.

This chain uses TRBV9 with TRBJ2-7; weak D call: TRBD2 (5 bases). Germline values: CDR1 SGDLS, CDR2 YYNGEE. Trimming pared 3 bases from V and 6 bases from J, leaving 10 bases between. The CDR3 consists of 12 residues. CDR3 residues: CASSAIEGEQYF. The CDR3 nucleotides are TGTGCCAGCAGCGCTATCGAGGGCGAGCAGTACTTC.

The chain carries TRBV5-1 and TRBJ2-5; TRBD2 matches 11 bases. CDR3 length equals 19 residues. CDR1 is SGHRS, CDR2 YFSETQ, per germline. Trimming at V came to 5 bases and at J to 2 bases, leaving 17 bases not matched to a gene. This CDR3 reads CASRNLAGGLPPSQETQYF. The CDR3 DNA reads as TGCGCCAGCAGGAATCTAGCGGGGGGCCTACCACCTTCGCAAGAGACCCAGTACTTC. The full variable domain, rest sourced from reference TRBV5-1 and TRBJ2-5, is KAGVTQTPRYLIKTRGQQVTLSCSPISGHRSVSWYQQTPGQGLQFLFEYFSETQRNKGNFPGRFSGRQFSNSRSEMNVSTLELGDSALYLCASRNLAGGLPPSQETQYFGPGTRLLVL.

The chain employs TRBV5-4 and TRBJ2-7, with 8 bases aligning to TRBD2. V shed 4 bases, J shed 2 bases, and the junction held 8 bases outside the gene matches. The CDR3 spans 15 residues. Germline CDR1 and CDR2: SGHNT and YYREEE (reference sequence). The CDR3 region has the DNA TGTGCCAGCAGCCTCAATAGCGGGGCCCCCTACGAGCAGTACTTC. Translated: CASSLNSGAPYEQYF.

This chain joins TRBV2 and TRBJ1-1; the D is unclear. V lost 0 bases, J lost 1 base, and 6 bases lay in between. The CDR3 totals 14 residues. CDR1 and CDR2 (germline): SNHLY, FYNNEI. In nucleotides, the CDR3 is TGTGCCAGCAGTGAAGCTGAGGGGAACACTGAAGCTTTCTTT. This codes for CASSEAEGNTEAFF.

The rearrangement uses TRBV24-1 and TRBJ1-4; 11 bases line up with TRBD1. The CDR3 runs to 18 residues. The junction had 12 bases not matched to a gene; V was cut back by 3 bases and J by 7 bases. Germline V gene lookup returns CDR1 KGHDR and CDR2 SFDVKD. In DNA, the CDR3 is TGTGCCACCAGTGATCCGTCCGGGACAGGGGGGTCTTTTGAAAAACTGTTTTTT. Protein sequence: CATSDPSGTGGSFEKLFF.

The chain recombines TRBV3-1 (or the pseudogene TRBV3-2) with TRBJ2-7, with 10 bases identical to TRBD2. Germline values: CDR1 LGHDT, CDR2 YNNKEL (reference sequence). This CDR3 is 16 amino acids long. Trimming at V came to 0 bases and at J to 6 bases, leaving 8 bases not matched to a gene. The CDR3 DNA is TGTGCCAGCAGCCAAGACCCGGGACTAGCGCAACCCGAGCAGTACTTC. It is translated as CASSQDPGLAQPEQYF.

The chain is built from TRBV11-3 and TRBJ2-1; the match to TRBD2 covers 9 bases. The germline CDR1 and CDR2 sequences are SGHNT and YENEEA. The CDR3 loop spans 14 amino acids. J lost 5 bases, V lost 5 bases, and 4 bases had no gene match. CDR3 amino acids: CASSPRGGHNEQFF. CDR3 in DNA: TGTGCCAGCAGCCCGCGGGGGGGGCACAATGAGCAGTTCTTC.

The CDR3 loop reads CSVLSSNQPQHF. DNA of the CDR3: TGCAGCGTATTGAGTAGCAATCAGCCCCAGCATTTT. The chain employs TRBV29-1 and TRBJ1-5; the D is unclear. Germline V gene data show CDR1 as SQVTM and CDR2 as ANQGSEA. V was clipped by 6 bases and J by 0 bases, with 6 bases between them. This CDR3 is 12 amino acids long.

The chain combines TRBV6-2 or TRBV6-3 with TRBJ2-7, with 11 bases lining up with TRBD1. Germline values: CDR1 MNHEY, CDR2 SVGEGT. The CDR3 is 21 amino acids. The V gene end was trimmed by 6 bases and the J gene end by 0 bases; junction bases not matched to a gene: 22. This chain's CDR3 is CASSAWGSGQGVLWSSYEQYF. CDR3 nucleotide sequence: TGTGCCAGCAGCGCTTGGGGATCGGGACAGGGGGTTTTGTGGAGCTCCTACGAGCAGTACTTC.